This TCR beta chain was identified during a study of blood T cell repertoires in COVID-19. Across the whole study: Whether acute or convalescent, the COVID-19 samples came from the United States, Italy and Spain. The analysed material was cDNA or gDNA that came from T cells, B-cell-depleted T cells, or PBMCs.

Germline values: CDR1 SGHAT, CDR2 FQNNGV. The CDR3 has 15 amino acids. Trimming took off 1 base at V and 7 bases at J, with 14 bases between the two ends. Authors' data handling: The assay estimated nucleated cells by amplifying reference gene primers. TCRdb's table, derived via immunoSEQ multiplex PCR, lists solely in-frame clones and lacks some. For V, J and clone size, that table is used; D and trimming come from the DNA. The data contain about 220,000 clones, 75% to 90% of them singletons. The chain is built from TRBV11-2 and TRBJ1-5; the D gene is possibly TRBD1 (6 bases). The TCR comes from a human donor in a cohort sampled during active COVID-19. The specimen was peripheral blood. The CDR3 here is CASSLGAGGSQPQHF. In DNA, the CDR3 is TGTGCCAGCAGCTTAGGTGCGGGGGGCAGCCAGCCCCAGCATTTT.